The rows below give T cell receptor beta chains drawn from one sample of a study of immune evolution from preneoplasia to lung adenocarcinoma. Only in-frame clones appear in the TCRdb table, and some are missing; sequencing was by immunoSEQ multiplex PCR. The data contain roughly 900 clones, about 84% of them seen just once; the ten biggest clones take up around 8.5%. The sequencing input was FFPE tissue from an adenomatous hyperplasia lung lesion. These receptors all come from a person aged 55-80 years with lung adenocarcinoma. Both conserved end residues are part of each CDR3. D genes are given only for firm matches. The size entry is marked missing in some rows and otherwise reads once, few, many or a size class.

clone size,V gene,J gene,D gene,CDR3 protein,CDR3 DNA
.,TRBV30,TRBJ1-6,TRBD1,CAWSVTGVSNSPLHF,TGTGCCTGGAGTGTTACAGGGGTTTCTAATTCACCCCTCCACTTT
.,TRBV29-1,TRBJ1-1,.,CSVPGNTEAFF,TGCAGCGTTCCAGGGAACACTGAAGCTTTCTTT
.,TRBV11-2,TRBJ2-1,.,CASTKDSAFGDEQFF,TGTGCCAGCACCAAGGACAGCGCTTTCGGGGATGAGCAGTTCTTC
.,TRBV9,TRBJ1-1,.,CASSLDSHTEAFF,TGTGCCAGCAGCCTCGACAGCCACACTGAAGCTTTCTTT
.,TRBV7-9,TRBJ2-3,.,CASSPLLRVLEDTQYF,TGTGCCAGCAGTCCTCTCCTTCGCGTGCTTGAAGATACGCAGTATTTT
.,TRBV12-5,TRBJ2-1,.,CASGLSSDFNNEQFF,TGTGCTAGTGGTTTGTCCTCGGACTTTAACAATGAGCAGTTCTTC
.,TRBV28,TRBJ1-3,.,CASSRPPYRNTIYF,TGTGCCAGCAGTAGGCCCCCATACAGGAACACCATATATTTT
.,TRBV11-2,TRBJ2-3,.,CASSLTGGVLRADTQYF,TGTGCCAGCAGCTTAACAGGCGGAGTATTGAGGGCAGATACGCAGTATTTT
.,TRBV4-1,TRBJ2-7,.,CASSQGDQTAYEQYF,TGCGCCAGCAGCCAAGGGGACCAGACAGCCTACGAGCAGTACTTC
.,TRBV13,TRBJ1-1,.,CASSPGQTNTEAFF,TGTGCCAGCAGCCCGGGACAAACGAACACTGAAGCTTTCTTT
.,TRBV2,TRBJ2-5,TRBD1,CASSDPDREETQYF,TGTGCCAGCAGTGACCCGGACAGGGAAGAGACCCAGTACTTC
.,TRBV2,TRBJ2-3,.,CASSDGSGGTDTQYF,TGTGCCAGCAGTGATGGGTCGGGAGGCACAGATACGCAGTATTTT
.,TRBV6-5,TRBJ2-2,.,CASSYPGTGELFF,TGTGCCAGCAGTTACCCGGGAACCGGGGAGCTGTTTTTT
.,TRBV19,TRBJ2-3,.,CASSIKRAVTDTQYF,TGTGCCAGTAGTATAAAAAGAGCGGTCACAGATACGCAGTATTTT
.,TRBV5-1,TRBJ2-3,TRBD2,CASSLSGRSTDTQYF,TGCGCCAGCAGCTTGAGCGGGAGGTCCACAGATACGCAGTATTTT
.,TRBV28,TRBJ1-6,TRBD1,CASSPGQGVDSPLHF,TGTGCCAGCAGTCCAGGGCAGGGGGTGGATTCACCCCTCCACTTT
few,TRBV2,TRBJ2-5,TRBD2,CASSDGGGAGETQYF,TGTGCCAGCAGTGACGGCGGGGGGGCAGGAGAGACCCAGTACTTC
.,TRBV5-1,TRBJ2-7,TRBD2,CSSSRDYNYEQYF,TGCTCCAGCAGCCGGGACTATAACTACGAGCAGTACTTC
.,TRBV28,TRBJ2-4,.,CASSFTLGQKNIQYF,TGTGCCAGCAGTTTCACCCTCGGACAGAAAAACATTCAGTACTTC
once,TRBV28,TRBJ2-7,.,CASSLISSIYEQYF,TGTGCCAGCAGTTTGATCAGCTCAATCTACGAGCAGTACTTC
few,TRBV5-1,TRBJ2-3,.,CASSLGPGVADTQYF,TGCGCCAGCAGCTTGGGGCCAGGGGTGGCAGATACGCAGTATTTT
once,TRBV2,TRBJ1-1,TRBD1,CASSGGQGRDTEAFF,TGTGCCAGCAGTGGTGGACAGGGGCGGGACACTGAAGCTTTCTTT
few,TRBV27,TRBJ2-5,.,CASSELPRETQYF,TGTGCCAGCAGCGAGCTTCCTCGGGAGACCCAGTACTTC
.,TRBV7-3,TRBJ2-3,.,CASSLSAGFFTDTQYF,TGTGCCAGCAGCTTATCCGCGGGCTTTTTCACAGATACGCAGTATTTT
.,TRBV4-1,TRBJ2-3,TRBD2,CASSQVGTSGGPRNTQYF,TGCGCCAGCAGCCAAGTTGGGACTAGCGGGGGCCCAAGGAATACGCAGTATTTT
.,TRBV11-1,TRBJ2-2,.,CASSLGGSGELFF,TGTGCCAGCAGCTTAGGGGGTTCCGGGGAGCTGTTTTTT
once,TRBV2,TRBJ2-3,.,CASSGTHTQYF,TGTGCCAGCAGTGGGACCCATACGCAGTATTTT
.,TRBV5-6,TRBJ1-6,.,CASSLGYRSGDSPLHF,TGTGCCAGCAGCTTGGGGTACAGATCCGGGGATTCACCCCTCCACTTT
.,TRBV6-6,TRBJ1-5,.,CASSDGSYPAQPQHF,TGTGCCAGCAGTGACGGATCCTATCCAGCGCAGCCCCAGCATTTT
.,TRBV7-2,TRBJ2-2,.,CASSLVGVANTGELFF,TGTGCCAGCAGCTTAGTCGGGGTGGCGAACACCGGGGAGCTGTTTTTT
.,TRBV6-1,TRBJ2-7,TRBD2,CASSVILSSGSYSYEQYF,TGTGCCAGCAGTGTGATCCTGAGTAGCGGGAGTTATAGTTACGAGCAGTACTTC
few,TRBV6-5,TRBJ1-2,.,CASGGTGANYGYTF,TGTGCCAGCGGAGGTACCGGAGCTAACTATGGCTACACCTTC
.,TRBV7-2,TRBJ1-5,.,CASSSQGISNQPQHF,TGTGCCAGCAGCTCCCAGGGAATTAGCAATCAGCCCCAGCATTTT
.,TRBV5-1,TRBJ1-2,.,CASSLAIGDYGYTF,TGCGCCAGCAGCTTGGCCATAGGGGACTATGGCTACACCTTC
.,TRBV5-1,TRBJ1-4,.,CSSSLGGRTNEKLFF,TGCTCCAGCAGCTTGGGTGGCAGGACTAATGAAAAACTGTTTTTT
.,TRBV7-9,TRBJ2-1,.,CASSLKGLTVGEQFF,TGTGCCAGCAGCTTAAAGGGACTCACCGTCGGTGAGCAGTTCTTC
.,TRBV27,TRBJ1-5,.,CASSQQGGQPQHF,TGTGCCAGCAGTCAACAGGGCGGTCAGCCCCAGCATTTT
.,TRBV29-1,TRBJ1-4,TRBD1,CSAQGGGNEKLFF,TGCAGCGCGCAGGGGGGAGGTAATGAAAAACTGTTTTTT
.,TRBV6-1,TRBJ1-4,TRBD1,CASSGGQGFEKLFF,TGTGCCAGCAGTGGGGGACAGGGGTTTGAAAAACTGTTTTTT
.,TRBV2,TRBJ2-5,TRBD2,CARALAGTQETQYF,TGTGCCAGGGCACTAGCGGGAACTCAAGAGACCCAGTACTTC
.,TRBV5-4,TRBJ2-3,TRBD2,CASSHGLAGDSTDTQYF,TGTGCCAGCAGCCACGGACTAGCGGGGGATTCCACAGATACGCAGTATTTT
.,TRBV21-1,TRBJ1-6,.,CASRKGTGGNSPLHF,TGTGCCAGCAGAAAAGGCACAGGGGGAAATTCACCCCTCCACTTT
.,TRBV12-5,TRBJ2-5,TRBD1,CASGLVPWDRGETQYF,TGTGCTAGTGGTTTGGTACCTTGGGACAGGGGGGAGACCCAGTACTTC
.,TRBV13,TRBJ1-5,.,CASSLGRYQPQHF,TGTGCCAGCAGCTTGGGGCGGTATCAGCCCCAGCATTTT
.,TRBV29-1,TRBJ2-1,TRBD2,CSVDSSGGPSRFF,TGCAGCGTTGATTCGAGCGGGGGGCCGAGTCGGTTCTTC
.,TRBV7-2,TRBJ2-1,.,CASSRDWSSYNEQFF,TGTGCCAGCAGCCGGGACTGGAGTTCCTACAATGAGCAGTTCTTC